Below, 14 T cell receptor beta chains from the same sample are listed, as sequenced in a study of cytomegalovirus exposure and HLA in healthy donors. The study ran its PCR with 60 Vbeta and 13 Jbeta primers. Produced via immunoSEQ multiplex PCR; TCRdb's table is partial and in-frame only. Of approximately 150,000 clones listed, about three quarters were seen once; the top ten hold 7%. The specimen was PBMCs. All receptors derive from a woman in her thirties or forties in good health and CMV-seropositive.

J is TRBJ2-3 and V is TRBV7-8, with TRBD2 matching over 7 bases. The ends lost 5 bases at V and 0 bases at J; junction bases unmatched: 17. The CDR3 has 19 amino acids. Germline V CDR1 and CDR2: SGHVS, FQNEAQ. The CDR3 DNA reads as TGTGCCAGCAGCCCTGAGATAGCGGGCGGGACCACTAGCACAGATACGCAGTATTTT. As protein: CASSPEIAGGTTSTDTQYF.

This sequence joins TRBV2 and TRBJ1-5; D gene ambiguous. V was cut by 2 bases and J by 6 bases, with 8 bases left in between. Germline values: CDR1 SNHLY, CDR2 FYNNEI. There are 13 residues in the CDR3. The chain's CDR3 is CASSEREGQPQHF. The CDR3 DNA is TGTGCCAGCAGTGAAAGGGAGGGTCAGCCCCAGCATTTT.

This sequence joins TRBV19 and TRBJ2-1; 7 bases match TRBD1. The CDR3 covers 13 residues. V lost 4 bases, J lost 13 bases, and 10 bases stayed unmatched. Germline CDR1 LNHDA, CDR2 SQIVND (reference sequence). In DNA, the CDR3 is TGTGCCAGTAGTAGGGACAGAGCTCCTGGACAGTTCTTC. Protein sequence: CASSRDRAPGQFF.

CDR3 protein: CASSEMSGRGLNNSPLHF. DNA for the CDR3: TGTGCCAGCAGTGAAATGTCGGGCAGGGGGCTCAACAATTCACCCCTCCACTTT. The chain uses TRBV2 and TRBJ1-6, with TRBD1 matching over 8 bases. Germline assignment: CDR1 SNHLY and CDR2 FYNNEI. The CDR3 runs 18 residues. V lost 2 bases to trimming and J lost 7 bases; unmatched junction nucleotides: 13.

The V and J genes are TRBV6-6 and TRBJ1-1; weak D call: TRBD1 (5 bases). The CDR3 is made up of 14 amino acids. The V gene's germline CDR1 is MNHNY and CDR2 SVGAGI (reference sequence). The V and J ends lost 5 bases and 4 bases respectively, with 14 bases between them. CDR3 DNA sequence: TGTGCCAGCAGTGTCGTTGGGAGGGGCACTGAAGCTTTCTTT. Translating it yields CASSVVGRGTEAFF.

This sequence joins TRBV7-2 and TRBJ1-2; 12 bases map to TRBD1. Germline assignment: CDR1 SGHTA and CDR2 FQGNSA. The CDR3 length is 16 residues. Germline trimming cut 5 bases from V and 9 bases from J; bases unmatched to any gene: 13. This chain's CDR3 is CASSPGTGGAFGRYTF. DNA for the CDR3: TGTGCCAGCAGCCCCGGGACAGGGGGCGCGTTCGGGCGCTACACCTTC.

The chain is built from TRBV18 and TRBJ1-3; D gene unclear. The germline V gene encodes CDR1 KGHSH and CDR2 LQKENI. The CDR3 length is 15 residues. Trimming stripped 3 bases from V and 0 bases from J, with 9 bases between. CDR3 sequence (DNA): TGTGCCAGCTCACCTGGTCAACTCTCTGGAAACACCATATATTTT. This codes for CASSPGQLSGNTIYF.

This clone has a handful of counts. V and J are TRBV5-1 and TRBJ2-1; the D is unclear. CDR3 length: 13 amino acids. V was pared by 0 bases and J by 4 bases, with 5 bases between. Germline V lookup: CDR1 SGHRS, CDR2 YFSETQ. In nucleotides, the CDR3 is TGCGCCAGCAGCTTGGCACAGTACAATGAGCAGTTCTTC. Translation: CASSLAQYNEQFF.

The V and J genes are TRBV21-1 and TRBJ2-1; the D call TRBD2 from the table was never checked on the DNA. TRBV21-1 is tagged as a pseudogene. CDR3 size: 14 residues. CDR3 protein: CASSKRTSGGEQFF. DNA for the CDR3: TGTGCCAGCAGCAAAAGGACTAGCGGGGGGGAGCAGTTCTTC.

The genes are TRBV9 and TRBJ2-2, with D perhaps TRBD2 (6 bases). CDR3 length: 15 residues. Deletions cut 4 bases from V and 6 bases from J, with 16 bases between. Germline V gives CDR1 SGDLS, CDR2 YYNGEE. Here the CDR3 DNA reads TGTGCCAGCAGCCCCTGGGGGGAAATCGCCGGGGAGCTGTTTTTT. It translates to CASSPWGEIAGELFF.

V is TRBV30 and J is TRBJ1-5; TRBD1 is a possible D gene (5 bases). V was cut by 0 bases and J by 0 bases, with 15 bases left in between. CDR1 and CDR2 (germline): GTSNPN, SVGIG (reference sequence). The CDR3 consists of 17 residues. The CDR3 sequence: CAWSVPGHPYSNQPQHF. The CDR3 region has the DNA TGTGCCTGGAGTGTACCCGGACACCCTTATAGCAATCAGCCCCAGCATTTT.

This sequence joins TRBV11-2 and TRBJ1-1, with D possibly TRBD1 on 6 matching bases. Germline lookup yields CDR1 SGHAT and CDR2 FQNNGV. V was cut by 5 bases and J by 12 bases, with 22 bases left in between. CDR3 length: 14 amino acids. In DNA, the CDR3 is TGTGCCAGCAGCGGTACCGGGACATTGGTGATGTCTTTCTTT. It is translated as CASSGTGTLVMSFF.

The gene calls are TRBV6-1 and TRBJ2-7, with TRBD1 matching 7 bases. V lost 6 bases and J lost 4; bases outside the gene matches: 6. The CDR3 is 13 residues long. Germline values: CDR1 MNHNS, CDR2 SASEGT. In DNA, the CDR3 is TGTGCCAGCAGAAGACAGGGTTTGTACGAGCAGTACTTC. As protein: CASRRQGLYEQYF.

The genes are TRBV4-1 and TRBJ1-2, with 11 positions matching TRBD1. The junction had 8 bases not matched to a gene; V was cut back by 3 bases and J by 8 bases. In germline, CDR1 is MGHRA, CDR2 YSYEKL. The CDR3 is made up of 15 amino acids. The CDR3 here is CASSQRTGGPLGYTF. CDR3 in DNA: TGCGCCAGCAGCCAGAGGACAGGGGGCCCACTAGGCTACACCTTC.